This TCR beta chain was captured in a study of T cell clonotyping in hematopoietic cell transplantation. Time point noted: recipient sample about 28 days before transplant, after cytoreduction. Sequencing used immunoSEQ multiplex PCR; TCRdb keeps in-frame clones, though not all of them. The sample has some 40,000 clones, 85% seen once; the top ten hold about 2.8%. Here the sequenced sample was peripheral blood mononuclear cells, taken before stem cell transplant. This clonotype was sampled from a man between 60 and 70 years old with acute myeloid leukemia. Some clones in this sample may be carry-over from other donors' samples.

The CDR3 region is CASSPEAQGNQPQHF. Written as DNA, the CDR3 is TGTGCCAGCAGCCCAGAAGCACAGGGGAATCAGCCCCAGCATTTT. The chain recombines TRBV27 with TRBJ1-5, with 7 nucleotides matching TRBD1. The CDR3 totals 15 residues. Germline loops: CDR1 MNHEY, CDR2 SMNVEV (reference sequence). V lost 6 bases and J lost 4; bases outside the gene matches: 9.